Following are 23 T cell receptor delta chains from one sample sequenced in a study of gamma-delta T cells after stem cell transplantation. TCRdb reran clone calling via CATT on the RT-PCR reads. The sample shows about 2,000 delta-chain clones, about a sixth of them seen only once. Sequenced: gamma-delta T cells. These receptor sequences come from a human donor. It is not recorded whose cells these are; they may come from a transplant donor. This table probably holds off-target reads from a library built for another chain.

This clone was counted between two and nine times. The rearrangement joins TRDV2 to TRDJ1, with unresolved D. Deletions cut 0 bases from V and 1 base from J, with 11 bases between. CDR3 length: 15 residues. Germline CDR1 GEAIGNYY, CDR2 EKD. The CDR3 DNA follows: TGTGCCTGTGACACCGTCGGGAGATCCACCGATAAACTCATCTTT. It encodes CACDTVGRSTDKLIF.

This clone is large in the sample. The V and J genes are TRDV2 and TRDJ1; TRDD3 matches at 13 bases. Trimming at V came to 0 bases and at J to 4 bases, leaving 7 bases not matched to a gene. CDR3 size: 17 residues. The V gene's germline CDR1 is GEAIGNYY and CDR2 EKD. The CDR3, as DNA: TGTGCCTGTGACACCCTACTGGGGGATACGCCGGTCGATAAACTCATCTTT. Encoded protein: CACDTLLGDTPVDKLIF.

This clone appeared a few times. CDR3 in DNA: TGTGCCTGTGACGCGATTGATGGGGTCTCACTCCCGTACACCGATAAACTCATCTTT. Translating gives CACDAIDGVSLPYTDKLIF. This chain joins TRDV2 and TRDJ1; D perhaps matches TRDD3 (5 bases). From germline, CDR1 is GEAIGNYY and CDR2 EKD. V lost 3 bases, J lost 0 bases, and 25 bases lay in between. The length of the CDR3 is 19 residues.

This chain links TRDV2 with TRDJ1; D is perhaps TRDD3 (6 bases). CDR1 and CDR2 (germline): GEAIGNYY, EKD. Trimming took 3 bases from V and 2 from J, leaving 18 bases between them. There are 16 residues in the CDR3. The DNA for the CDR3 is TGTGCCTGTGACCCCCTTGGGGGTATTGGAACCGATAAACTCATCTTT. It encodes CACDPLGGIGTDKLIF.

The rearrangement links TRDV2 to TRDJ3, with 8 nucleotides matching TRDD3. The length of the CDR3 is 19 residues. Germline assignment: CDR1 GEAIGNYY and CDR2 EKD. V trimming: 2 bases; J trimming: 0 bases; junction bases outside the gene matches: 8. In DNA, the CDR3 is TGTGCCTGTGACAAGAACTGGGGGCCGAGCTCCTGGGACACCCGACAGATGTTTTTC. It is translated as CACDKNWGPSSWDTRQMFF.

This clone was counted between two and nine times. The chain carries TRDV2 and TRDJ1; 8 bases match TRDD3. This CDR3 contains 16 residues. Germline assignment: CDR1 GEAIGNYY and CDR2 EKD. Losses at the gene ends were 2 bases for V and 2 bases for J; bases not matched to a gene: 9. The CDR3: CACDSMGDGGTDKLIF. CDR3 coding DNA: TGTGCCTGTGACAGTATGGGGGATGGCGGGACCGATAAACTCATCTTT.

This clone was seen more than once but under ten times. V gene TRDV2 combines with J gene TRDJ1; the D is unclear. The germline V gene has CDR1 GEAIGNYY and CDR2 EKD. Trimming pared 4 bases from V and 3 bases from J, leaving 14 bases between. The CDR3 loop spans 14 amino acids. CDR3 nucleotides: TGTGCCTGTGAACCCTTGGCGAGTCCCGATAAACTCATCTTT. Translation gives CACEPLASPDKLIF.

This chain joins TRDV2 and TRDJ1; TRDD3 agrees at 7 bases. The CDR3 totals 16 residues. V trimming: 3 bases; J trimming: 2 bases; junction bases outside the gene matches: 11. Germline assignment: CDR1 GEAIGNYY and CDR2 EKD. In nucleotides, the CDR3 is TGTGCCTGTGACCCTCTGGGGGGGAATGGAACCGATAAACTCATCTTT. It translates to CACDPLGGNGTDKLIF.

The chain carries TRDV2 and TRDJ1, with D perhaps matching TRDD3 (6 bases). The germline V and J ends were trimmed by 5 bases and 0 bases, with 15 bases remaining between them. The CDR3 contains 15 residues. Germline V gene lookup returns CDR1 GEAIGNYY and CDR2 EKD. Here the CDR3 DNA reads TGTGCCTGTGCAGAGCTGGGGATCAACACCGATAAACTCATCTTT. Translating it yields CACAELGINTDKLIF.

This clone was counted a single time. The rearrangement links TRDV2 to TRDJ1, with TRDD3 identical over 9 bases. The CDR3 runs to 18 residues. CDR1 is GEAIGNYY and CDR2 is EKD in the germline V gene. Trimming at V came to 3 bases and at J to 0 bases, leaving 13 bases not matched to a gene. CDR3 sequence (DNA): TGTGCCTGTGACTCTCTGCTTACTGGGGGACCGTACACCGATAAACTCATCTTT. This codes for CACDSLLTGGPYTDKLIF.

This clone was detected once. The chain is built from TRDV2 and TRDJ1; D possibly corresponds to TRDD2 (5 bases). The length of the CDR3 is 19 residues. V lost 0 bases and J lost 2, with 24 bases in between. Germline CDR1 and CDR2: GEAIGNYY and EKD. DNA of the CDR3: TGTGCCTGTGACACCATTTCCTCGGGCCTTAGTCCGCTAACCGATAAACTCATCTTT. Its translation is CACDTISSGLSPLTDKLIF.

The chain combines TRDV2 with TRDJ1, with 7 bases matching TRDD3. J lost 2 bases, V lost 2 bases, and 7 bases had no gene match. Germline V CDR1 and CDR2: GEAIGNYY, EKD. The CDR3 consists of 15 residues. CDR3 sequence (DNA): TGTGCCTGTGACAACCTGGGGGGGAAAACCGATAAACTCATCTTT. This translates into CACDNLGGKTDKLIF.

The chain recombines TRDV2 with TRDJ1; maybe TRDD3 (6 bases). Germline V CDR1 and CDR2: GEAIGNYY, EKD. This CDR3 comprises 18 residues. V lost 3 bases and J 3 bases, leaving 25 bases between the germline ends. The chain's CDR3 is CACDPLSTLGSQSDKLIF. The DNA for the CDR3 is TGTGCCTGTGACCCCCTTAGTACGCTGGGGAGCCAGTCCGATAAACTCATCTTT.

The CDR3 DNA reads as TGTGCCTGTGACACCGTTACTGGGGGATACGCGGGGGTCGATAAACTCATCTTT. Protein product: CACDTVTGGYAGVDKLIF. This chain links TRDV2 with TRDJ1, with 13 bases fitting TRDD3. The CDR3 is made up of 18 amino acids. Looked up from germline, CDR1 is GEAIGNYY and CDR2 is EKD. V shed 0 bases and J 4 bases; nucleotides not matched to a gene: 10.

This rearrangement joins TRDV2 to TRDJ1; 8 positions match TRDD3. This CDR3 is 16 amino acids long. CDR1 and CDR2 from the germline V gene are GEAIGNYY and EKD. With V trimmed by 0 bases and J by 5 bases, 10 bases remained unmatched. This CDR3 reads CACDTVGDPAHDKLIF. In DNA, the CDR3 is TGTGCCTGTGACACCGTGGGGGATCCCGCGCATGATAAACTCATCTTT.

The table lists this clone with a few counts. This chain joins TRDV2 and TRDJ1, with TRDD3 matching over 7 bases. Germline V gene data show CDR1 as GEAIGNYY and CDR2 as EKD. The CDR3 spans 19 residues. Trimming took 0 bases from V and 7 from J; bases not matched to a gene: 22. The CDR3 sequence: CACDTVQTDLVLGYTKLIF. The CDR3 DNA sequence: TGTGCCTGTGACACCGTCCAGACTGATTTAGTACTGGGGTATACTAAACTCATCTTT.

This clone was counted between two and nine times. The chain employs TRDV2 and TRDJ2; D is unclear. Trimming removed 0 bases from V and 4 bases from J, with 23 bases in between. Germline CDR1 and CDR2: GEAIGNYY and EKD. This CDR3 is built from 19 residues. DNA for the CDR3: TGTGCCTGTGACACCGTCGGTCCGGCCGAGGGGTTAGGGACAGCACAACTCTTCTTT. Translation gives CACDTVGPAEGLGTAQLFF.

This clone was counted once. The chain couples TRDV2 to TRDJ1; TRDD3 matches at 8 bases. With V trimmed by 3 bases and J by 1 base, 6 bases remained unmatched. The CDR3 contains 15 residues. CDR1 is GEAIGNYY and CDR2 is EKD in the germline V gene. The CDR3 DNA reads as TGTGCCTGTGACGTACTGGGGGCCAGCACCGATAAACTCATCTTT. Encoded protein: CACDVLGASTDKLIF.

This chain uses TRDV2 with TRDJ1; 12 nucleotides agree with TRDD3. Trimming at V came to 3 bases and at J to 0 bases, leaving 16 bases not matched to a gene. Germline CDR1 and CDR2: GEAIGNYY and EKD. The CDR3 is 20 amino acids. CDR3 sequence: CACDPLLGDTGTEYTDKLIF. The CDR3 region has the DNA TGTGCCTGTGACCCCTTACTGGGGGATACAGGTACCGAGTACACCGATAAACTCATCTTT.

In its sample, this clone was seen a few times. CDR3 sequence: CACDPLPASEFGEGYTDKLIF. The CDR3 DNA follows: TGTGCCTGTGACCCTCTCCCGGCGAGCGAGTTCGGCGAGGGTTACACCGATAAACTCATCTTT. This chain joins TRDV2 and TRDJ1; D unresolved. V dropped 3 bases and J dropped 0 bases, with 31 bases sitting between them. The CDR3 runs 21 residues. Germline V gene data show CDR1 as GEAIGNYY and CDR2 as EKD.

The rearrangement uses TRDV2 and TRDJ1; D gene uncertain. CDR1 and CDR2 from the germline V gene are GEAIGNYY and EKD. The CDR3 covers 16 residues. Trimming pared 1 base from V and 0 bases from J, leaving 14 bases between. The CDR3 region is CACDTLVGADTDKLIF. CDR3 bases: TGTGCCTGTGACACGTTGGTGGGAGCCGACACCGATAAACTCATCTTT.

The chain recombines TRDV2 with TRDJ1, with 10 bases that match TRDD3. Per germline, CDR1 GEAIGNYY and CDR2 EKD. The CDR3 sequence is 24 residues long. The junction had 31 bases not matched to a gene; V was cut back by 3 bases and J by 1 base. The CDR3 here is CACDSVNGGDTSKRGRGGTDKLIF. The CDR3 nucleotides are TGTGCCTGTGACTCCGTCAACGGGGGGGATACGTCGAAACGGGGCAGAGGAGGCACCGATAAACTCATCTTT.

This chain connects TRDV2 to TRDJ1; 9 positions match TRDD3. Germline V gives CDR1 GEAIGNYY, CDR2 EKD. The CDR3 loop spans 15 amino acids. The V segment lost 5 bases and the J segment 3 bases; nucleotides outside the gene matches: 9. The CDR3 protein is CACVGLGDSADKLIF. The CDR3 nucleotides read TGTGCCTGTGTAGGACTGGGGGACAGCGCCGATAAACTCATCTTT.